This T cell receptor beta chain originates from a study of OX40 agonist ivuxolimab in advanced cancers. Across the study: From roughly 20 to 85 years was the age range, with a mean of around 54 years, and 65% to 90% were male. Findings and caveats of the study: The antigen specificity of the peripheral T cells (those that were expanded) was not determined.

Regarding this clone: The target antigen is unknown.

The V and J ends lost 4 bases and 1 base respectively, with 20 bases between them. Germline loops: CDR1 SGHRS, CDR2 YFSETQ. This CDR3 has 17 amino acids. Method: immunoSEQ multiplex PCR; TCRdb's copy keeps in-frame clones and lacks some. The table has approximately 60,000 clones, more than 85% seen once. J is TRBJ1-1 and V is TRBV5-1, with TRBD1 as a possible D gene (5 bases). This material consisted of CD4+ or CD8+ T cells sorted from blood, taken in a trial of the OX40 agonist ivuxolimab. The source is an adult with an advanced solid tumor such as melanoma, head and neck, liver or kidney cancer. The CDR3 loop reads CASSPQPGRVSNTEAFF. For the CDR3, the DNA is TGCGCCAGCAGCCCGCAGCCGGGACGGGTATCGAACACTGAAGCTTTCTTT.